The 30 T cell receptor beta chains listed next were all sequenced from one sample in a study of beta chain features in type 1 diabetes. TCRB transcripts that were expressed got sequenced, as all of the isolated RNA had been reverse transcribed. Clones were sequenced by immunoSEQ multiplex PCR, and TCRdb holds only the in-frame ones, with some missing. The sample contains approximately 90,000 clones, around a third of which appear only once. The material sequenced was stem cell memory CD4+ T cells from blood. These receptors all come from a woman aged 18-29 years in good health.

This clone turned up a few times. The V call is TRBV2, the J call TRBJ2-5; 9 bases fit TRBD2. Germline trimming cut 0 bases from V and 4 bases from J; bases unmatched to any gene: 3. CDR3 size: 15 residues. Germline V gives CDR1 SNHLY, CDR2 FYNNEI. CDR3 amino acids: CASSEANSGGETQYF. As DNA, the CDR3 is TGTGCCAGCAGTGAAGCTAATAGCGGGGGAGAGACCCAGTACTTC.

The chain joins TRBV19 to TRBJ1-2; TRBD1 might be the D (6 bases). The CDR3 loop spans 12 amino acids. Germline-derived CDR1 and CDR2 are LNHDA and SQIVND (reference sequence). V lost 7 bases to trimming and J lost 8 bases, with 14 bases between them. DNA of the CDR3: TGTGCCAGTATCGGGACAAAGCGGGGCTACACCTTC. Translating gives CASIGTKRGYTF. The full variable domain, its missing parts supplied by reference TRBV19 and TRBJ1-2, is DGGITQSPKYLFRKEGQNVTLSCEQNLNHDAMYWYRQDPGQGLRLIYYSQIVNDFQKGDIAEGYSVSREKKESFPLTVTSAQKNPTAFYLCASIGTKRGYTFGSGTRLTVV.

This clone came up a few times. The chain couples TRBV30 to TRBJ1-1; TRBD1 matches at 9 bases. The CDR3 loop spans 14 amino acids. With V trimmed by 3 bases and J by 1 base, 3 bases remained unmatched. The V gene's germline CDR1 is GTSNPN and CDR2 SVGIG (reference sequence). The CDR3, as DNA: TGTGCCTGGAGGCGGGACAGGGCGAACACTGAAGCTTTCTTT. Its translation: CAWRRDRANTEAFF.

The CDR3 region is CASSYRQEPKLETQYF. Written as DNA, the CDR3 is TGTGCCAGCAGCTACCGACAGGAGCCGAAATTAGAGACCCAGTACTTC. The genes are TRBV7-9 and TRBJ2-5; D may be TRBD1 (6 bases). V lost 4 bases to trimming and J lost 4 bases, with 19 bases between them. CDR1 SEHNR and CDR2 FQNEAQ come from the germline V gene (reference sequence). The length of the CDR3 is 16 residues. The variable domain in full, completed from reference TRBV7-9 and TRBJ2-5, reads DTGVSQNPRHKITKRGQNVTFRCDPISEHNRLYWYRQTLGQGPEFLTYFQNEAQLEKSRLLSDRFSAERPKGSFSTLEIQRTEQGDSAMYLCASSYRQEPKLETQYFGPGTRLLVL.

This clone was seen more than once but under ten times. V gene TRBV7-9 combines with J gene TRBJ2-7, with TRBD1 matching 7 bases. V lost 5 bases and J lost 0; bases outside the gene matches: 7. The CDR3 is 15 amino acids. CDR1 and CDR2 from the germline V gene are SEHNR and FQNEAQ (reference sequence). The CDR3 protein is CASSQGQWSSYEQYF. The CDR3 nucleotides are TGTGCCAGCAGCCAGGGACAGTGGAGCTCCTACGAGCAGTACTTC.

This clone turned up a few times. The chain joins TRBV10-3 to TRBJ2-5; D not certain. The closer fit of TRBJ2-7 to the DNA end suggests the J call may be wrong. CDR3 length: 13 residues. Germline V gives CDR1 ENHRY, CDR2 SYGVKD. The CDR3 is CAISPTSLGEQYF. CDR3 coding DNA: TGTGCCATCAGCCCGACATCCCTGGGCGAGCAGTACTTC.

This clone was recorded a few times. V usage is TRBV5-1 and J usage is TRBJ2-7; 7 bases are a match to TRBD2. Germline CDR1 is SGHRS and CDR2 is YFSETQ. This CDR3 has 14 amino acids. The V gene end was trimmed by 10 bases and the J gene end by 3 bases; junction bases not matched to a gene: 13. CDR3 amino acids: CAYGASGYLYEQYF. The DNA for the CDR3 is TGCGCCTATGGGGCTAGCGGATACCTCTACGAGCAGTACTTC.

The rearrangement uses TRBV15 and TRBJ2-7, with 9 bases identical to TRBD1. V was clipped by 0 bases and J by 1 base; unmatched bases: 10. Germline values: CDR1 LNHNV, CDR2 YYDKDF (reference sequence). The CDR3 is 18 residues long. In nucleotides, the CDR3 is TGTGCCACCAGCAGAGATCACTACTCGACAGGGGGATCCTACGAGCAGTACTTC. Translated, it gives CATSRDHYSTGGSYEQYF.

This clone was detected only a few times. This rearrangement joins TRBV5-1 to TRBJ2-1; weak D call: TRBD2 (6 bases). CDR3 length: 15 amino acids. V gave up 3 bases and J gave up 7 bases, with 17 bases separating them. Germline V CDR1 and CDR2: SGHRS, YFSETQ. The CDR3 DNA follows: TGCGCCAGCAGCTCCACGGGGGTATCAGGGAATGAGCAGTTCTTC. It yields the protein CASSSTGVSGNEQFF.

V gene TRBV5-6 combines with J gene TRBJ1-6; D possibly corresponds to TRBD1 (6 bases). The CDR3 is 16 residues long. CDR1 SGHDT and CDR2 YYEEEE come from the germline V gene. The V and J ends lost 0 bases and 10 bases respectively, with 17 bases between them. The CDR3 DNA reads TGTGCCAGCAGCTTGGCGGCCCAGGGGAGTCGATCACCCCTCCACTTT. Its translation: CASSLAAQGSRSPLHF.

The chain employs TRBV6-5 and TRBJ1-6; 7 nucleotides agree with TRBD1. The junction had 5 bases not matched to a gene; V was cut back by 6 bases and J by 6 bases. Germline CDR1 is MNHEY and CDR2 is SVGAGI. The CDR3 length is 14 residues. CDR3 DNA: TGTGCCAGCAGACAGGGGTCAGTTAATTCACCCCTCCACTTT. Protein sequence: CASRQGSVNSPLHF.

The gene calls are TRBV2 and TRBJ1-5; D unclear. V lost 1 base, J lost 6 bases, and 7 bases lay in between. Looked up from germline, CDR1 is SNHLY and CDR2 is FYNNEI. The CDR3 contains 13 residues. The CDR3 protein is CASSEGGLQPQHF. The CDR3 region has the DNA TGTGCCAGCAGTGAAGGAGGTCTTCAGCCCCAGCATTTT.

This chain connects TRBV6-6 to TRBJ1-2; weak D call: TRBD1 (5 bases). The CDR3 covers 16 residues. In germline, CDR1 is MNHNY, CDR2 SVGAGI (reference sequence). Trimming took off 2 bases at V and 7 bases at J, with 20 bases between the two ends. The CDR3, as DNA: TGTGCCAGCAGTTACGACCCGACAGTCTCCTGGGTTGGCTACACCTTC. It yields the protein CASSYDPTVSWVGYTF.

In this sample, this clone turned up a few times. V gene TRBV7-9 combines with J gene TRBJ2-1, with 7 bases matching TRBD1. This CDR3 is 15 amino acids long. Germline V gene data show CDR1 as SEHNR and CDR2 as FQNEAQ (reference sequence). The V and J ends lost 8 bases and 5 bases, in that order; junction bases with no gene match: 12. CDR3 residues: CASLPRDSNDNEQFF. The DNA of the CDR3 is TGTGCCAGCTTACCCCGGGACAGTAACGACAATGAGCAGTTCTTC.

The rearrangement links TRBV19 to TRBJ2-1, with TRBD2 matching 8 bases. The germline gives CDR1 LNHDA, CDR2 SQIVND (reference sequence). J lost 9 bases, V lost 4 bases, and 23 bases had no gene match. The CDR3 runs to 19 residues. The CDR3 nucleotides are TGTGCCAGTAGTAGATATGGGGACTATAATTCAGAGGCGGGAGGTGAGCAGTTCTTC. Translated, it gives CASSRYGDYNSEAGGEQFF.

This chain connects TRBV7-2 to TRBJ2-7; 11 bases agree with TRBD1. The end of the DNA is better explained by TRBJ2-5, so the J call may be wrong. Looked up from germline, CDR1 is SGHTA and CDR2 is FQGNSA. This CDR3 has 15 amino acids. The DNA for the CDR3 is TGTGCCAGCAGTGCTGGACAGGGGGCTTGGGAGACCCAGTACTTC. It encodes CASSAGQGAWETQYF.

V is TRBV6-5 and J is TRBJ1-4; tentative D call: TRBD1 (6 bases). The V gene's germline CDR1 is MNHEY and CDR2 SVGAGI. CDR3 length: 14 residues. V was cut by 4 bases and J by 14 bases, with 20 bases left in between. The CDR3 sequence is CASSSDRGRGNLFF. The DNA for the CDR3 is TGTGCCAGCAGTTCGGACAGAGGGAGGGGGAACCTGTTTTTT.

This clone was observed once. This chain joins TRBV7-2 and TRBJ1-2, with unresolved D. V was clipped by 4 bases and J by 4 bases, with 16 bases between them. Germline V gives CDR1 SGHTA, CDR2 FQGNSA. The CDR3 contains 15 residues. The CDR3 DNA follows: TGTGCCAGCAGCTCAGCCTGGGAGGCGGGCTATGGCTACACCTTC. Amino acids: CASSSAWEAGYGYTF.

The sample holds a few counts of this clone. V usage is TRBV10-3 and J usage is TRBJ2-3; 8 bases match TRBD1. Trimming cost V 2 bases and J 4 bases; bases outside gene matches: 8. Germline CDR1 and CDR2: ENHRY and SYGVKD. The CDR3 sequence is 16 residues long. CDR3 sequence: CAISERQGKVSDTQYF. CDR3 in DNA: TGTGCCATCAGTGAGCGACAGGGGAAGGTGTCAGATACGCAGTATTTT.

This clone was detected only once. This chain links TRBV28 with TRBJ2-5; 10 bases align to TRBD1. Looked up from germline, CDR1 is MDHEN and CDR2 is SYDVKM. V gave up 3 bases and J gave up 4 bases; unmatched junction bases: 5. The CDR3 runs to 15 residues. CDR3 DNA: TGTGCCAGCAGTTTTGGAGGACAGGGGGTAGAGACCCAGTACTTC. Its protein is CASSFGGQGVETQYF. The full variable domain, rest sourced from reference TRBV28 and TRBJ2-5, is DVKVTQSSRYLVKRTGEKVFLECVQDMDHENMFWYRQDPGLGLRLIYFSYDVKMKEKGDIPEGYSVSREKKERFSLILESASTNQTSMYLCASSFGGQGVETQYFGPGTRLLVL.

The J gene is TRBJ2-5, the V gene TRBV9; 9 positions match TRBD1. The CDR3 sequence is 15 residues long. Germline assignment: CDR1 SGDLS and CDR2 YYNGEE. V lost 3 bases to trimming and J lost 6 bases; unmatched junction nucleotides: 9. The DNA of the CDR3 is TGTGCCAGCAGCGAGAGACCACAGGGGGCAAAGACCCAGTACTTC. This encodes CASSERPQGAKTQYF.

This chain's CDR3 is CASSLGGGVITGELFF. DNA for the CDR3: TGCGCCAGCAGCTTGGGAGGGGGCGTAATCACCGGGGAGCTGTTTTTT. The chain has TRBV5-1 and TRBJ2-2; 7 nucleotides match TRBD1. Germline V lookup: CDR1 SGHRS, CDR2 YFSETQ. The CDR3 length is 16 residues. With 0 bases clipped from V and 4 bases from J, the junction kept 6 bases outside the gene matches.

This clone was observed a handful of times. The chain is built from TRBV30 and TRBJ1-5; D might be TRBD1 (5 bases). CDR1 and CDR2 (germline): GTSNPN, SVGIG (reference sequence). V was pared by 5 bases and J by 0 bases, with 14 bases between. The CDR3 extends over 15 amino acids. Here the CDR3 DNA reads TGTGCCTGGGGCAGCGGGGGACTTAGCAATCAGCCCCAGCATTTT. This codes for CAWGSGGLSNQPQHF.

This clone showed up just a few times. The chain employs TRBV5-4 and TRBJ2-5; weak D call: TRBD1 (6 bases). Deletions cut 0 bases from V and 2 bases from J, with 11 bases between. CDR3 length equals 15 residues. The germline V gene has CDR1 SGHNT and CDR2 YYREEE (reference sequence). CDR3 sequence (DNA): TGTGCCAGCAGCTTGGATAGCAGGGGTCAAGAGACCCAGTACTTC. The encoded protein is CASSLDSRGQETQYF.

This clone has a handful of counts. This chain uses TRBV4-1 with TRBJ1-4; D unclear. The length of the CDR3 is 15 residues. With 4 bases removed from V and 3 bases from J, the gap between germline ends came to 12 bases. Germline lookup yields CDR1 MGHRA and CDR2 YSYEKL. DNA of the CDR3: TGCGCCAGCAGCCCTAGAGGGATATCTAATGAAAAACTGTTTTTT. Protein product: CASSPRGISNEKLFF.

The chain uses TRBV11-3 and TRBJ2-1, with 9 positions matching TRBD2. Germline CDR1 SGHNT, CDR2 YENEEA. The CDR3 runs 14 residues. V dropped 2 bases and J dropped 5; count of bases not matched to a gene: 1. The CDR3 reads CASSLWTSDNEQFF. In nucleotides, the CDR3 is TGTGCCAGCAGCTTATGGACTAGCGACAATGAGCAGTTCTTC.

This clone has ten or more counts. V and J are TRBV7-2 and TRBJ2-5; D is uncertain. The length of the CDR3 is 12 residues. Trimming pared 1 base from V and 5 bases from J, leaving 5 bases between. Germline CDR1 reads SGHTA; CDR2 reads FQGNSA. The CDR3 is CASSLELETQYF. The CDR3 DNA is TGTGCCAGCAGCTTAGAGCTGGAGACCCAGTACTTC.

The CDR3: CASSLAGQRETQYF. CDR3 nucleotides: TGCGCCAGCAGCTTGGCGGGACAGCGAGAGACCCAGTACTTC. This rearrangement joins TRBV5-1 to TRBJ2-5, with TRBD1 matching over 7 bases. Germline CDR1 and CDR2: SGHRS and YFSETQ. This CDR3 comprises 14 residues. The junction had 3 bases not matched to a gene; V was cut back by 0 bases and J by 4 bases.

This clone was observed a handful of times. This chain links TRBV28 with TRBJ2-3, with TRBD2 matching over 7 bases. Germline V lookup: CDR1 MDHEN, CDR2 SYDVKM. The CDR3 extends over 17 amino acids. Trimming took 2 bases from V and 1 from J; bases not matched to a gene: 9. CDR3: CASSLRSGTGGTDTQYF. CDR3 sequence (DNA): TGTGCCAGCAGTTTACGGAGCGGGACTGGGGGCACAGATACGCAGTATTTT.

The rearrangement uses TRBV7-2 and TRBJ2-4; possible D gene TRBD2, 6 bases. This CDR3 is 14 amino acids long. The germline CDR1 and CDR2 sequences are SGHTA and FQGNSA. The V gene lost 3 bases and the J gene lost 8 bases, with 14 bases spanning the gap. Here the CDR3 DNA reads TGTGCCAGCAGCTTGGAGGGGTGGAGGGACATTCAGTACTTC. Its translation: CASSLEGWRDIQYF.